These T cell receptor beta chains were read from a single sample in a study of vaccination effects on CD4 cells after COVID-19. Sequencing was performed with immunoSEQ multiplex PCR; in TCRdb, only in-frame clones are kept and a portion is missing. Among roughly 34,000 clones, approximately 82% were seen once, and the ten largest hold less than 1.6%. No antigen has been identified for these receptors. The sample here was CD4+ T cells from PBMCs cultured with HCoV-NL63 spike peptides, taken after COVID-19 vaccination. Receptor source: a human donor who received a COVID-19 vaccine. Some clones in this sample may be carry-over from other donors' samples. Each CDR3 is given with its conserved first and last residue. D genes are given only for firm matches. Size is stated for part of the rows, as once, few or many counts, or as a class when the clone is expanded.

J gene: TRBJ1-5; V gene: TRBV18; D gene: .; clone size: .; CDR3 protein: CASSPLGDGGQPQHF; CDR3 DNA: TGTGCCAGCTCACCGTTGGGTGATGGGGGTCAGCCCCAGCATTTT
J gene: TRBJ2-5; V gene: TRBV30; D gene: .; clone size: few; CDR3 protein: CGLDRGRRETQYF; CDR3 DNA: TGTGGTCTGGACAGAGGGCGGCGGGAGACCCAGTACTTC
J gene: TRBJ1-5; V gene: TRBV5-1; D gene: .; clone size: .; CDR3 protein: CASSLLGSSTQPQHF; CDR3 DNA: TGCGCCAGCAGCTTGCTGGGCTCCAGTACTCAGCCCCAGCATTTT
J gene: TRBJ1-2; V gene: TRBV7-8; D gene: TRBD1; clone size: once; CDR3 protein: CASSLAGTGFDGYTF; CDR3 DNA: TGTGCCAGCAGCTTAGCTGGGACAGGATTCGATGGCTACACCTTC
J gene: TRBJ2-5; V gene: TRBV9; D gene: .; clone size: .; CDR3 protein: CASSVSWAGQETQYF; CDR3 DNA: TGTGCCAGCAGCGTATCTTGGGCGGGACAAGAGACCCAGTACTTC
J gene: TRBJ1-5; V gene: TRBV18; D gene: TRBD1; clone size: .; CDR3 protein: CASSPGTGGLDQPQHF; CDR3 DNA: TGTGCCAGCTCACCAGGGACAGGGGGCTTAGATCAGCCCCAGCATTTT
J gene: TRBJ1-6; V gene: TRBV7-8; D gene: TRBD1; clone size: .; CDR3 protein: CASSFGQGGSPLHF; CDR3 DNA: TGTGCCAGCAGCTTTGGCCAGGGGGGCTCACCCCTCCACTTT
J gene: TRBJ2-2; V gene: TRBV6-1; D gene: .; clone size: .; CDR3 protein: CASSEVRGPTGELFF; CDR3 DNA: TGTGCCAGCAGTGAAGTCAGGGGTCCCACCGGGGAGCTGTTTTTT
J gene: TRBJ2-1; V gene: TRBV30; D gene: .; clone size: .; CDR3 protein: CALARAGYEQFF; CDR3 DNA: TGTGCCCTGGCACGGGCAGGGTACGAGCAGTTCTTC
J gene: TRBJ2-2; V gene: TRBV5-6; D gene: .; clone size: .; CDR3 protein: CASSLTGTGFAGELFF; CDR3 DNA: TGTGCCAGCAGCCTGACCGGGACTGGTTTCGCCGGGGAGCTGTTTTTT
J gene: TRBJ1-3; V gene: TRBV30; D gene: .; clone size: .; CDR3 protein: CAWSPLRRLSGNTIYF; CDR3 DNA: TGTGCCTGGAGTCCTCTTCGACGGCTCTCTGGAAACACCATATATTTT
J gene: TRBJ1-1; V gene: TRBV5-1; D gene: TRBD1; clone size: once; CDR3 protein: CASSHDRAGATEAFF; CDR3 DNA: TGCGCCAGCAGCCACGACAGGGCTGGGGCCACTGAAGCTTTCTTT
J gene: TRBJ2-3; V gene: TRBV4-1; D gene: .; clone size: .; CDR3 protein: CASSQYRLTVVDTQYF; CDR3 DNA: TGCGCCAGCAGCCAGTATAGACTAACGGTAGTAGATACGCAGTATTTT
J gene: TRBJ1-2; V gene: TRBV14; D gene: .; clone size: once; CDR3 protein: CASSQSPGIGYTF; CDR3 DNA: TGTGCCAGCAGCCAATCTCCAGGGATCGGCTACACCTTC
J gene: TRBJ2-5; V gene: TRBV2; D gene: TRBD1; clone size: .; CDR3 protein: CASSPRTGDVQTQYF; CDR3 DNA: TGTGCCAGCAGTCCCCGGACAGGGGACGTGCAGACCCAGTACTTC
J gene: TRBJ2-3; V gene: TRBV20-1; D gene: .; clone size: .; CDR3 protein: CSASNAGQGTDTQYF; CDR3 DNA: TGCAGTGCTAGTAACGCAGGGCAAGGCACAGATACGCAGTATTTT
J gene: TRBJ1-2; V gene: TRBV5-1; D gene: .; clone size: .; CDR3 protein: CASSSTTVNYGYTF; CDR3 DNA: TGCGCCAGCAGCTCAACGACAGTAAACTATGGCTACACCTTC
J gene: TRBJ1-1; V gene: TRBV5-1; D gene: .; clone size: once; CDR3 protein: CASSVQGNAGTEAFF; CDR3 DNA: TGCGCCAGCAGTGTCCAGGGGAACGCGGGCACTGAAGCTTTCTTT
J gene: TRBJ2-1; V gene: TRBV5-6; D gene: .; clone size: .; CDR3 protein: CASSLAGRGANEQFF; CDR3 DNA: TGTGCCAGCAGCTTGGCGGGGCGTGGGGCTAATGAGCAGTTCTTC
J gene: TRBJ1-1; V gene: TRBV5-4; D gene: TRBD1; clone size: few; CDR3 protein: CASSFDRGMNTEAFF; CDR3 DNA: TGTGCCAGCAGCTTCGACAGGGGGATGAACACTGAAGCTTTCTTT
J gene: TRBJ2-7; V gene: TRBV24-1; D gene: .; clone size: once; CDR3 protein: CATSSHTAPYEQYF; CDR3 DNA: TGTGCCACCAGTAGCCATACGGCCCCGTACGAGCAGTACTTC
J gene: TRBJ2-3; V gene: TRBV28; D gene: .; clone size: .; CDR3 protein: CASSLDGLDTQYF; CDR3 DNA: TGTGCCAGCAGCCTAGATGGTTTAGATACGCAGTATTTT
J gene: TRBJ2-5; V gene: TRBV27; D gene: TRBD1; clone size: .; CDR3 protein: CASRDRGRETQYF; CDR3 DNA: TGTGCCAGCAGGGACAGGGGAAGGGAGACCCAGTACTTC
J gene: TRBJ2-3; V gene: TRBV3-1/TRBV3-2; D gene: .; clone size: once; CDR3 protein: CASSQRVSGEQYF; CDR3 DNA: TGTGCCAGCAGCCAAAGGGTTTCAGGGGAGCAGTATTTT
J gene: TRBJ1-2; V gene: TRBV6-6; D gene: .; clone size: .; CDR3 protein: CASLMGAGQAYGYTF; CDR3 DNA: TGTGCCAGCCTAATGGGGGCAGGGCAGGCCTATGGCTACACCTTC
J gene: TRBJ2-5; V gene: TRBV5-1; D gene: TRBD1; clone size: .; CDR3 protein: CASSSTTGGGETQYF; CDR3 DNA: TGCGCCAGCAGCTCCACGACAGGGGGTGGGGAGACCCAGTACTTC
J gene: TRBJ1-6; V gene: TRBV2; D gene: TRBD1; clone size: .; CDR3 protein: CASSVEGQGNSPLHF; CDR3 DNA: TGTGCCAGCAGTGTAGAGGGACAGGGGAACTCACCCCTCCACTTT
J gene: TRBJ1-1; V gene: TRBV4-3; D gene: .; clone size: .; CDR3 protein: CASSQVTGLNTEAFF; CDR3 DNA: TGCGCCAGCAGCCAAGTTACAGGGTTGAACACTGAAGCTTTCTTT
J gene: TRBJ2-3; V gene: TRBV2; D gene: .; clone size: once; CDR3 protein: CASGRLMDTQYF; CDR3 DNA: TGTGCCAGCGGGAGGTTGATGGATACGCAGTATTTT
J gene: TRBJ1-3; V gene: TRBV5-1; D gene: .; clone size: few; CDR3 protein: CASSEEGYTIYF; CDR3 DNA: TGCGCCAGCAGCGAGGAGGGTTACACCATATATTTT
J gene: TRBJ2-1; V gene: TRBV24-1; D gene: TRBD2; clone size: few; CDR3 protein: CATSDSGTSGDEQFF; CDR3 DNA: TGTGCCACCAGTGATTCCGGGACTAGTGGCGATGAGCAGTTCTTC
J gene: TRBJ2-3; V gene: TRBV2; D gene: .; clone size: .; CDR3 protein: CASSVGTAEYTQYF; CDR3 DNA: TGTGCCAGCAGTGTTGGGACTGCCGAATATACGCAGTATTTT
J gene: TRBJ2-3; V gene: TRBV5-1; D gene: .; clone size: .; CDR3 protein: CASSLDGTPGTDTQYF; CDR3 DNA: TGCGCCAGCAGCTTGGATGGGACCCCGGGGACAGATACGCAGTATTTT
J gene: TRBJ1-6; V gene: TRBV30; D gene: .; clone size: few; CDR3 protein: CAWSTQGRSPLHF; CDR3 DNA: TGTGCCTGGAGTACACAGGGCAGGTCACCCCTCCACTTT
J gene: TRBJ1-1; V gene: TRBV27; D gene: TRBD1; clone size: .; CDR3 protein: CASSSRDRGLTEAFF; CDR3 DNA: TGTGCCAGCAGTTCCCGGGACAGGGGGCTCACTGAAGCTTTCTTT
J gene: TRBJ1-1; V gene: TRBV24-1; D gene: .; clone size: .; CDR3 protein: CATSDRGGSSEAFF; CDR3 DNA: TGTGCCACCAGTGATCGGGGGGGCAGCTCTGAAGCTTTCTTT
J gene: TRBJ1-2; V gene: TRBV6-5; D gene: TRBD1; clone size: .; CDR3 protein: CASSRSGTGVDGYTF; CDR3 DNA: TGTGCCAGCAGTCGCTCCGGTACAGGGGTGGATGGCTACACCTTC
J gene: TRBJ1-4; V gene: TRBV6-5; D gene: .; clone size: few; CDR3 protein: CASSETDSNEKLFF; CDR3 DNA: TGTGCCAGCAGCGAGACAGACTCTAATGAAAAACTGTTTTTT
J gene: TRBJ1-1; V gene: TRBV18; D gene: TRBD1; clone size: .; CDR3 protein: CASSRQDREAFF; CDR3 DNA: TGTGCCAGCTCCCGACAGGACAGGGAAGCTTTCTTT
J gene: TRBJ2-2; V gene: TRBV9; D gene: .; clone size: .; CDR3 protein: CASSVAGAQNTGELFF; CDR3 DNA: TGTGCCAGCAGCGTAGCAGGGGCGCAGAACACCGGGGAGCTGTTTTTT
J gene: TRBJ1-2; V gene: TRBV6-1; D gene: .; clone size: .; CDR3 protein: CASSDRVRGYTF; CDR3 DNA: TGTGCCAGCAGTGACAGGGTCCGGGGCTACACCTTC
J gene: TRBJ1-2; V gene: TRBV3-1/TRBV3-2; D gene: .; clone size: .; CDR3 protein: CASSQDPLVGYGYTF; CDR3 DNA: TGTGCCAGCAGCCAAGATCCCCTTGTTGGCTATGGCTACACCTTC
J gene: TRBJ1-1; V gene: TRBV2; D gene: TRBD1; clone size: .; CDR3 protein: CASKSQGAFTEAFF; CDR3 DNA: TGTGCCAGCAAAAGCCAGGGGGCGTTCACTGAAGCTTTCTTT
J gene: TRBJ1-1; V gene: TRBV4-1; D gene: TRBD1; clone size: once; CDR3 protein: CASSQDPGQGNTEAFF; CDR3 DNA: TGCGCCAGCAGCCAAGATCCGGGACAGGGGAACACTGAAGCTTTCTTT
J gene: TRBJ2-2; V gene: TRBV7-3; D gene: TRBD1; clone size: .; CDR3 protein: CASSLGQGATGELFF; CDR3 DNA: TGTGCCAGCAGCTTAGGACAGGGGGCAACCGGGGAGCTGTTTTTT
J gene: TRBJ1-6; V gene: TRBV4-2; D gene: .; clone size: .; CDR3 protein: CASSREDGFGSPLHF; CDR3 DNA: TGTGCCAGCAGCCGAGAAGACGGTTTCGGATCACCCCTCCACTTT
J gene: TRBJ2-3; V gene: TRBV7-3; D gene: .; clone size: .; CDR3 protein: CASSRTSSDTQYF; CDR3 DNA: TGTGCCAGCAGCCGTACTAGCTCAGATACGCAGTATTTT
J gene: TRBJ1-1; V gene: TRBV30; D gene: .; clone size: .; CDR3 protein: CAWTKTDMNTEAFF; CDR3 DNA: TGTGCCTGGACAAAGACGGATATGAACACTGAAGCTTTCTTT
J gene: TRBJ2-1; V gene: TRBV10-2; D gene: TRBD2; clone size: .; CDR3 protein: CASRLAGGYNEQFF; CDR3 DNA: TGCGCCAGTCGACTAGCGGGGGGCTACAATGAGCAGTTCTTC
J gene: TRBJ1-6; V gene: TRBV6-5; D gene: .; clone size: .; CDR3 protein: CASSYSDNSPLHF; CDR3 DNA: TGTGCCAGCAGTTACTCGGATAATTCACCCCTCCACTTT
J gene: TRBJ2-3; V gene: TRBV3-1/TRBV3-2; D gene: TRBD2; clone size: .; CDR3 protein: CASSPGLARHTQYF; CDR3 DNA: TGTGCCAGCAGCCCGGGACTAGCTAGGCATACGCAGTATTTT
J gene: TRBJ2-1; V gene: TRBV30; D gene: .; clone size: .; CDR3 protein: CAWIGGSSYNEQFF; CDR3 DNA: TGTGCCTGGATTGGGGGGAGCTCCTACAATGAGCAGTTCTTC
J gene: TRBJ1-6; V gene: TRBV6-6; D gene: .; clone size: .; CDR3 protein: CASSRDSSPLHF; CDR3 DNA: TGTGCCAGCAGCCGCGACAGTTCACCCCTCCACTTT
J gene: TRBJ1-2; V gene: TRBV7-2; D gene: .; clone size: .; CDR3 protein: CASSLTPTAGIYGYTF; CDR3 DNA: TGTGCCAGCAGCTTAACCCCTACTGCGGGGATCTATGGCTACACCTTC
J gene: TRBJ1-2; V gene: TRBV19; D gene: .; clone size: .; CDR3 protein: CASSIDKANYGYTF; CDR3 DNA: TGTGCCAGTAGTATCGACAAGGCTAACTATGGCTACACCTTC
J gene: TRBJ2-5; V gene: TRBV7-2; D gene: .; clone size: .; CDR3 protein: CASSLITPAETQYF; CDR3 DNA: TGTGCCAGCAGCTTAATAACGCCGGCGGAGACCCAGTACTTC
J gene: TRBJ2-1; V gene: TRBV9; D gene: .; clone size: few; CDR3 protein: CASSELPGEQFF; CDR3 DNA: TGTGCCAGCAGCGAACTTCCGGGGGAGCAGTTCTTC